The clone carrying this T cell receptor beta chain was detected a few times. The target antigen is unknown. The sample comes from a study of cytomegalovirus exposure and HLA in healthy donors. There are 16 residues in the CDR3. Deletions cut 3 bases from V and 3 bases from J, with 15 bases between. The germline V gene has CDR1 MNHNY and CDR2 SVGAGI (reference sequence). Points from the study as a whole: Later examination showed HLA-associated TCR beta chains had greater clonal expansion than equally common others.

Both 60 Vbeta primers and 13 Jbeta primers went into the PCR. Assay: immunoSEQ multiplex PCR; the TCRdb copy retains only in-frame clones and omits some. Counted here are 40,000 to 45,000 clones, 50% to 75% occurring once; the ten biggest clones make up roughly 8.9%. The TCR sequence derives from a human donor in good health. What was sequenced was PBMCs. This rearrangement joins TRBV6-6 to TRBJ1-3; D not resolved. The CDR3 DNA sequence: TGTGCCAGCAGTTATCCATCCCCTGCGAGTGGAAACACCATATATTTT. It codes for CASSYPSPASGNTIYF.